This TCR beta chain was identified during a study of CD8+ T cells in alopecia areata. CDR3 length: 13 residues. Germline CDR1 and CDR2: SQVTM and ANQGSEA. Trimming at V came to 4 bases and at J to 3 bases, leaving 3 bases not matched to a gene. Treatment meaning: oral pan-JAK inhibitor, 5-10 mg twice daily. Reverse transcribed after extraction, RNA yielded cDNA as the sequencing template. Measured with immunoSEQ multiplex PCR; TCRdb has only the in-frame clones, and not every one. This sample carries 180,000 or so clones, roughly 58% of them seen once, and the ten largest clones take 16%. V is TRBV29-1 and J is TRBJ2-3; 8 nucleotides agree with TRBD1. The source material was CD4+ T cells sorted from blood, sampled at approximately week 61, from a patient treated with tofacitinib. The origin of this receptor is a human donor with alopecia areata. CDR3 nucleotide sequence: TGCAGCGTTGCGAACAGGGGGACAGATACGCAGTATTTT. Protein: CSVANRGTDTQYF.